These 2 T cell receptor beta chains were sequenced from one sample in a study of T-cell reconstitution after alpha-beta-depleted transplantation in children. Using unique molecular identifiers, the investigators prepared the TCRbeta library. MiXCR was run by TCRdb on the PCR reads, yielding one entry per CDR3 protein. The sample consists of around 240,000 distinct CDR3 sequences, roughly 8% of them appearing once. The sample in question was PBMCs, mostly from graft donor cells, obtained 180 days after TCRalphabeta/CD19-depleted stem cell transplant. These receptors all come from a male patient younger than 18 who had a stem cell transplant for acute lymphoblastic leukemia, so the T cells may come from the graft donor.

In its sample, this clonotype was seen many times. DNA for the CDR3: TGCAGCGTTGGGATTCGGCCGGAAAAACTGTTTTTT. Protein product: CSVGIRPEKLFF. The chain joins TRBV29-1 to TRBJ1-4; unclear D gene. This CDR3 comprises 12 residues. Trimming left V 4 bases short and J 8 bases short, with 11 bases between. Germline loops: CDR1 SQVTM, CDR2 ANQGSEA.

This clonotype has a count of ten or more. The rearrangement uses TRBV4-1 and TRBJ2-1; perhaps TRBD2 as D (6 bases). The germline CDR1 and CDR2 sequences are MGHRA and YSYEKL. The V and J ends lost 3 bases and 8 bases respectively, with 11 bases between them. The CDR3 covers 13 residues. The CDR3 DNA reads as TGCGCCAGCAGCCAGGCGACTAGTTATGAGCAGTTCTTC. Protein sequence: CASSQATSYEQFF.